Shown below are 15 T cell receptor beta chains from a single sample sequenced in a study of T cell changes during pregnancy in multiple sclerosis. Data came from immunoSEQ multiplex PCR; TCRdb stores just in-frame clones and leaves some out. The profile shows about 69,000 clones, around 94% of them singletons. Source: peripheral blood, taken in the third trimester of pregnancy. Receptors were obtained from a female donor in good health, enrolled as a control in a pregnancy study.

The CDR3 reads CAWSEGLAADTQYF. CDR3 nucleotides: TGTGCCTGGAGCGAGGGACTAGCGGCAGATACGCAGTATTTT. This chain joins TRBV30 and TRBJ2-3, with TRBD2 matching over 11 bases. Trimming cost V 3 bases and J 4 bases; bases outside gene matches: 3. Germline values: CDR1 GTSNPN, CDR2 SVGIG (reference sequence). The CDR3 extends over 14 amino acids.

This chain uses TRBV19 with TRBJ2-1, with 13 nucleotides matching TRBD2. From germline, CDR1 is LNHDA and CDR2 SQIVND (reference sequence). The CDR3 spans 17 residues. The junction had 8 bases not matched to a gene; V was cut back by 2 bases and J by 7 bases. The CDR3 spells CASSITSGGASVNEQFF. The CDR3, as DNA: TGTGCCAGTAGTATAACTAGCGGGGGGGCCTCTGTGAATGAGCAGTTCTTC.

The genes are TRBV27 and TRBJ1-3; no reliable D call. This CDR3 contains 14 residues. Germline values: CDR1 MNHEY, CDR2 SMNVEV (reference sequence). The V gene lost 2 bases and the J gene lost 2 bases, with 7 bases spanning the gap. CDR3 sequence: CASSLMGAGNTIYF. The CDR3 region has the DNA TGTGCCAGCAGTTTAATGGGAGCTGGAAACACCATATATTTT.

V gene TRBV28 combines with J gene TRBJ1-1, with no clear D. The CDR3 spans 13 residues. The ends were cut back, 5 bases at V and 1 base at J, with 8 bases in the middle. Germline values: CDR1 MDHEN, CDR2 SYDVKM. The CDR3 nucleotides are TGTGCCAGCAGTATGGGAGAGAACACTGAAGCTTTCTTT. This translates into CASSMGENTEAFF.

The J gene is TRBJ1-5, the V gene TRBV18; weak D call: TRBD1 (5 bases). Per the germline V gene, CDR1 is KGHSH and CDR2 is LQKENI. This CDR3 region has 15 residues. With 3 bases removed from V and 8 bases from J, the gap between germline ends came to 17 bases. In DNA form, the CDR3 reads TGTGCCAGCTCACCCGGGTGGGGCCAAGGGGAGCCCCAGCATTTT. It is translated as CASSPGWGQGEPQHF.

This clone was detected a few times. The CDR3 region is CASGSRDTEAFF. In nucleotides, the CDR3 is TGTGCCAGCGGGTCGCGGGACACTGAAGCTTTCTTT. This chain uses TRBV6-5 with TRBJ1-1, with D unclear. V lost 8 bases, J lost 3 bases, and 10 bases lay in between. Germline V gene sequence: CDR1 MNHEY, CDR2 SVGAGI. The CDR3 loop spans 12 amino acids.

CDR3: CAISVGRGTEAFF. CDR3 in DNA: TGTGCCATCAGTGTTGGCCGCGGAACTGAAGCTTTCTTT. The V gene is TRBV10-3, the J gene TRBJ1-1, with D unclear. Trimming left V 4 bases short and J 5 bases short, with 11 bases between. CDR3 size: 13 residues. Germline CDR1 ENHRY, CDR2 SYGVKD.

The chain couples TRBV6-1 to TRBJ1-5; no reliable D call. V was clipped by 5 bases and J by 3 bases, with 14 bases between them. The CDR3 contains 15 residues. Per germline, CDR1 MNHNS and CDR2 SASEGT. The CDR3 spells CASSNHISDNQPQHF. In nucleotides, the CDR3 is TGTGCCAGCAGTAATCACATCTCTGACAATCAGCCCCAGCATTTT.

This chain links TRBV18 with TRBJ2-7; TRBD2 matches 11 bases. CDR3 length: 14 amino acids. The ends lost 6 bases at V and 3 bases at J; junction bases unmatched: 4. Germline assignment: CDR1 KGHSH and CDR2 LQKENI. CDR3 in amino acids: CASSLGTSGYEQYF. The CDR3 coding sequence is TGTGCCAGCTCCCTTGGGACTAGCGGCTACGAGCAGTACTTC.

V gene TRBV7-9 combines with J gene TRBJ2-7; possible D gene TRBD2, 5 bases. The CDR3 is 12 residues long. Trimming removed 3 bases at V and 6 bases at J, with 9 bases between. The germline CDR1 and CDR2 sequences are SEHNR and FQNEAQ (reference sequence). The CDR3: CASSFPGSEQYF. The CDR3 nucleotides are TGTGCCAGCAGCTTCCCGGGGTCCGAGCAGTACTTC.

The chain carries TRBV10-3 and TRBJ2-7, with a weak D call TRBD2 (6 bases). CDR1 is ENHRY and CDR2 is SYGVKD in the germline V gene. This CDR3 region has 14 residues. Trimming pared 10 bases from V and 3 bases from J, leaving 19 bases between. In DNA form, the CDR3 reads TGTGCCACCCACTCTGGGTCCGGGAGCTACGAGCAGTACTTC. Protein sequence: CATHSGSGSYEQYF.

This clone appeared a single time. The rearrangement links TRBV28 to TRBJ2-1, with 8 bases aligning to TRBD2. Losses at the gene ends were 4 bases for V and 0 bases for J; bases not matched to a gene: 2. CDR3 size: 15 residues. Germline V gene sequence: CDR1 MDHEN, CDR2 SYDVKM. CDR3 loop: CASSYGGASYNEQFF. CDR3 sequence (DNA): TGTGCCAGCAGTTACGGGGGGGCCTCCTACAATGAGCAGTTCTTC. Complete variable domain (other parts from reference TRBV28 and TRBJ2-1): DVKVTQSSRYLVKRTGEKVFLECVQDMDHENMFWYRQDPGLGLRLIYFSYDVKMKEKGDIPEGYSVSREKKERFSLILESASTNQTSMYLCASSYGGASYNEQFFGPGTRLTVL.

The CDR3 spells CASSSQGYEQYF. As DNA, the CDR3 is TGTGCCAGTAGTTCCCAGGGATACGAGCAGTACTTC. The chain combines TRBV19 with TRBJ2-7; TRBD1 might be the D (5 bases). The CDR3 sequence is 12 residues long. In germline, CDR1 is LNHDA, CDR2 SQIVND (reference sequence). V gave up 5 bases and J gave up 4 bases, with 9 bases separating them. The full variable domain, with the rest looked up from reference TRBV19 and TRBJ2-7, is DGGITQSPKYLFRKEGQNVTLSCEQNLNHDAMYWYRQDPGQGLRLIYYSQIVNDFQKGDIAEGYSVSREKKESFPLTVTSAQKNPTAFYLCASSSQGYEQYFGPGTRLTVT.

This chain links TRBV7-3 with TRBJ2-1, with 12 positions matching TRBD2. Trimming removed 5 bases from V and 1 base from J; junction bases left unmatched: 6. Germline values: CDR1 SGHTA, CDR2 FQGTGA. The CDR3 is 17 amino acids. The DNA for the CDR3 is TGTGCCAGCAGCCACAGCCTAGCGGGGGGGTCCTACAATGAGCAGTTCTTC. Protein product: CASSHSLAGGSYNEQFF.

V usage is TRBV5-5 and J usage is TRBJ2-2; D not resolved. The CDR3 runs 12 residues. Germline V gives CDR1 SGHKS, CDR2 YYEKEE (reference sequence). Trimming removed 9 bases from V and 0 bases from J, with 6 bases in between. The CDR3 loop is CATTTNTGELFF. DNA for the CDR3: TGTGCCACCACAACGAACACCGGGGAGCTGTTTTTT.